The source of this T cell receptor beta chain is a study of beta chain features in type 1 diabetes (dated by TCRdb to the late 2010s). Turning to the overall study: Mean age, gender distribution, total cell number and subset yield were not different between patients and healthy donors. Across all samples, fewer than 130 million sorted cells were examined, and cell number per subset correlated strongly with RNA yield. In the study, recently diagnosed type 1 diabetes patients and matched healthy donors were compared on the TCRB repertoires of their sorted circulating CD4+ T cell subsets. Regulatory and stem cell-like memory subsets were obtained from only 8 patients and roughly 8 healthy donors, while naive and central memory subsets were obtained from all 28 donors. Study-level results and caveats: Because small numbers of individuals were included in the HLA sub-analyses, any influence of HLA type on TCRB rearrangement was left unresolved. Because cDNA rather than genomic DNA was sequenced, highly expressing activated cells could have been over-represented, although no difference in activation and CD3 levels was found between groups. Fewer insertions and more nucleotide deletions at VDJ recombination sites were observed in patients with type 1 diabetes, implying thymic rearrangement abnormalities. Shorter templates might have been favored by PCR, but patient and control samples were amplified and corrected together, so both groups would have been affected equally by any skew. Naive, central memory and regulatory TCRB repertoires appeared more similar among patients than among healthy donors. A moderate but significant shortening of TCRB CDR3 length was observed in type 1 diabetes patients in all four CD4+ subsets.

From each donor, a single peripheral blood sample of around 120 mL on average was drawn into heparinised tubes. A BD FACSAria II and a panel including CD45RO, CCR7, CD25, CD127, CD95 and CD27 were used to sort naive, central memory, regulatory and stem cell-like memory CD4+ T cells. All sorted populations exceeded 95% purity. PBMCs were separated immediately by Lymphoprep density gradient centrifugation and were stained directly, without being cultured. Samples were stained and sorted in pairs, with one healthy donor and one patient per experiment, so that batch effects were minimized. The CDR3 sequence holds 15 residues, the cysteine and phenylalanine included. Only CDR3 DNA remains: 45 bases, in frame from the first base. Via the germline V gene (reference sequence), CDR1 is PRHDT and CDR2 FYEKMQ. Unmatched junction bases come to 7, with V trimmed by 5 bases and J by 1 base. The entire amount of isolated RNA was reverse transcribed using the High Capacity cDNA Reverse Transcription Kit, so the sequenced TCRB transcripts were expressed ones. Naive, central memory and regulatory T cell samples underwent deep immunoSEQ sequencing, averaging about 3.5 million total reads per sample. After sorted cells were lysed in RLT buffer, RNA was extracted with DNase-treated RNeasy Micro or Mini kits, with the choice depending on cell number. To prevent cross-contamination, every cell subset was processed on its own, while patient and healthy donor samples were processed together. The immunoSEQ multiplex PCR was used to amplify TCRB sequences from cDNA, generating 87-bp fragments that spanned the CDR3 region. Amplicons were sequenced on the Illumina HiSeq platform. Per the original workflow: PCR bias was computationally corrected using synthetic template baselines, reads within Hamming distance 2 were collapsed, and singletons that could not be merged were discarded. Reads were aligned against IMGT to assign V, D and J genes, CDR3 length and insertions or deletions at six rearrangement sites. Within each subset, clonotype counts were normalized to sorted cell number, and only after that were true diversity and Gini coefficients computed with the tcR R package. The overlap coefficient, calculated on TCRB nucleotide sequences, was used to measure repertoire sharing. The clones in this table, taken by TCRdb from immuneACCESS, are in-frame only. Not every clone is retained; where verified, under half of the shortfall comes from an unresolved V gene, and the cause of the rest is unknown. The V and J calls and clone size are taken from that table; D and trimming were inferred from the DNA. This sample is represented by approximately 170,000 clones; about 7.8% of them were singletons. The ten largest clones add up to about 0.9% of the sample.

Turning to this clone: The antigen it recognizes is unknown. Nothing much larger sits one base from this clone, and base qualities are not available.

Here the chain combines TRBV13 and TRBJ1-2, with TRBD1 matching 7 junction bases. This sequence originates from a woman between 40 and 55 years old with type 1 diabetes. Sequenced: central memory CD4+ T cells from blood. The CDR3 sequence is CASSVRPGGNYGYTF. The nucleotide sequence reads TGTGCCAGCAGCGTAAGGCCAGGGGGTAACTATGGCTACACCTTC.